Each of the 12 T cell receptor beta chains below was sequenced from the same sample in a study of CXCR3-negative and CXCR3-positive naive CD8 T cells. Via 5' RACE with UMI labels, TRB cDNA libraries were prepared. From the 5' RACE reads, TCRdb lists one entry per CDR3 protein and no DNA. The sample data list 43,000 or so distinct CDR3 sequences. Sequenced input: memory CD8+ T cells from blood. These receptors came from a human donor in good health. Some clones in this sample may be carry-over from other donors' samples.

The chain's CDR3 is CASSYSREGTPYNEQFF. V and J are TRBV6-5 and TRBJ2-1; there is no DNA to check the TCRdb D call of TRBD2. The CDR3 loop spans 17 amino acids. CDR1 and CDR2 (germline): MNHEY, SVGAGI.

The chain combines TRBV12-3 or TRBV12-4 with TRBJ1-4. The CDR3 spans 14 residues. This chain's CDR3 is CASCAYGVNEKLFF.

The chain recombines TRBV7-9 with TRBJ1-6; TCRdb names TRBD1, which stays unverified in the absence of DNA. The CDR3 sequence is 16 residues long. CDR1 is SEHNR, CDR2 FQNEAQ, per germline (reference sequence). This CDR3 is CASSFRMGRYNSPLHF. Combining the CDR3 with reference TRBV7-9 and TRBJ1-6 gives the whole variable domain DTGVSQNPRHKITKRGQNVTFRCDPISEHNRLYWYRQTLGQGPEFLTYFQNEAQLEKSRLLSDRFSAERPKGSFSTLEIQRTEQGDSAMYLCASSFRMGRYNSPLHFGNGTRLTVT.

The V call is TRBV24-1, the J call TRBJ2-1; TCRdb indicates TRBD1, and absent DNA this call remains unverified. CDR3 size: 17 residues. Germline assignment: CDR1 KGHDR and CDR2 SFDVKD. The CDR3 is CATSGGTAGPTYNEQFF.

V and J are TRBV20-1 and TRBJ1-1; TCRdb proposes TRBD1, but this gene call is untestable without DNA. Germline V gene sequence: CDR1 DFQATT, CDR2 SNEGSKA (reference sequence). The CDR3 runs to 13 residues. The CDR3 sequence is CSARGGGDTEAFF.

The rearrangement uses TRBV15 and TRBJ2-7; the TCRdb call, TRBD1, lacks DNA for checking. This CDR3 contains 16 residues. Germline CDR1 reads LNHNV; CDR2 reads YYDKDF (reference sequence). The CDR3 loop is CATSSPTGTGLWEQYF. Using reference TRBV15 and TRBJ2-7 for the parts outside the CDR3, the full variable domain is DAMVIQNPRYQVTQFGKPVTLSCSQTLNHNVMYWYQQKSSQAPKLLFHYYDKDFNNEADTPDNFQSRRPNTSFCFLDIRSPGLGDTAMYLCATSSPTGTGLWEQYFGPGTRLTVT.

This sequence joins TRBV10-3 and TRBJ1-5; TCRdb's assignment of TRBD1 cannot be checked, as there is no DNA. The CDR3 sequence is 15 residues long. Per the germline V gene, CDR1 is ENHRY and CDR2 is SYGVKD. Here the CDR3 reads CAISVDREEGQPQHF.

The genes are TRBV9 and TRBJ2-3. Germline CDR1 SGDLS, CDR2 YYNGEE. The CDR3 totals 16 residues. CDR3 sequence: CASSHNLGGGTDTQYF.

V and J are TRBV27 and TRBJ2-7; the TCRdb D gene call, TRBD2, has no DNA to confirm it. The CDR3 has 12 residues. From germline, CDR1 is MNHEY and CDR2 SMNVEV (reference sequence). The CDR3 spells CASSFGGGEQYF.

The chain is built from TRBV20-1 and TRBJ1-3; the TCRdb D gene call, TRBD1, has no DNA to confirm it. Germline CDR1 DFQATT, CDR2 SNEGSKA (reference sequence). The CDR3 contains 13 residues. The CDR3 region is CSAKTDSAETPYF.

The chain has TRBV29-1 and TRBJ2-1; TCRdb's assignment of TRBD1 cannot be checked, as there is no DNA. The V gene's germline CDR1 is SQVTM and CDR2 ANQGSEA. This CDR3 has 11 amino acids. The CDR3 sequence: CSVQGYNEQFF.

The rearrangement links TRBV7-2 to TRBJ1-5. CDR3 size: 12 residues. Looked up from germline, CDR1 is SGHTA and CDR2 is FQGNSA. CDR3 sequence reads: CASSDGSQPQHF.